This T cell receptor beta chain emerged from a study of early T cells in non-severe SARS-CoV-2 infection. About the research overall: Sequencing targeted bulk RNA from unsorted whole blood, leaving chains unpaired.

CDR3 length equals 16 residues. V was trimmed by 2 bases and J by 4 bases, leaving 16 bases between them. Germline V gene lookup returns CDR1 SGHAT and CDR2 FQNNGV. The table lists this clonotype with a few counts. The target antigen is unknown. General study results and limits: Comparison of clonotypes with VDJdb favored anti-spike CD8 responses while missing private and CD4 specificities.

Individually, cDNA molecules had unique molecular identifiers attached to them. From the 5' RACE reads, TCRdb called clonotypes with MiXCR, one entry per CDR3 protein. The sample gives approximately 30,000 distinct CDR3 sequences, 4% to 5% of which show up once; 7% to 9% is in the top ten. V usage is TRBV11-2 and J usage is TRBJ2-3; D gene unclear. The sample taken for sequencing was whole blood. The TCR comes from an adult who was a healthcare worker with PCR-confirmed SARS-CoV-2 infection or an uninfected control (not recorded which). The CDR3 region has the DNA TGTGCCAGCAGCTTAAGCCCCACTCCAAGGGCAGATACGCAGTATTTT. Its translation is CASSLSPTPRADTQYF.